This TCR beta chain was recorded in a study of regulatory T cells in long-lasting Graves disease. Arm-PCR of CDR3 regions and iRepertoire HTBI primers were used to build TCR beta libraries. TCRdb used MiXCR to reprocess the multiplex PCR reads, holding one entry per CDR3 protein. The sample holds about 470,000 distinct CDR3 sequences, under 25% seen once. General study findings and limits: Graves' patients with persistent disease showed TCR diversity lower than patients newly diagnosed. Persistent patients shared more public clonotypes (around 2,500) than new patients (roughly 970).

Time point denoted: persistent/refractory GD, antithyroid drugs over 5 years with positive TRAb. The authors made the TCR library using RNA they extracted from PBMCs. Graves' disease diagnoses followed American Thyroid Association guidelines. Notes on this clonotype: What it binds is unknown.

Sequencing used peripheral blood mononuclear cells (PBMCs), obtained when the disease was refractory, from a patient treated with antithyroid drugs. The source of this sequence is a female donor with Graves disease.

The CDR3 loop reads CSADHDRLNTEAFF. In DNA, the CDR3 is TGCAGCGCCGACCACGACAGGTTGAACACTGAAGCTTTCTTT. The chain links TRBV29-1 to TRBJ1-1; D might be TRBD1 (6 bases). V was shortened by 7 bases and J by 0 bases, with 15 bases between the two germline ends. The CDR3 has 14 amino acids. The germline V gene encodes CDR1 SQVTM and CDR2 ANQGSEA. Filled out from reference TRBV29-1 and TRBJ1-1, the complete variable domain reads SAVISQKPSRDICQRGTSLTIQCQVDSQVTMMFWYRQQPGQSLTLIATANQGSEATYESGFVIDKFPISRPNLTFSTLTVSNMSPEDSSIYLCSADHDRLNTEAFFGQGTRLTVV.